The 8 T cell receptor beta chains listed next were all sequenced from one sample in a study of CD8 T cells in ankylosing spondylitis. TCRdb ran MiXCR on the 5' RACE reads and lists one entry per CDR3 protein. The table records about 64,000 distinct CDR3 sequences, more than 5.5% of them present only once. The sequencing input was synovial fluid, either unsorted or a sorted T cell fraction (not recorded which). The receptor set was obtained from a male donor with ankylosing spondylitis.

This clonotype was observed at least ten times. The chain couples TRBV5-1 to TRBJ2-3, with TRBD2 matching 15 bases. Germline loops: CDR1 SGHRS, CDR2 YFSETQ. V dropped 3 bases and J dropped 5; count of bases not matched to a gene: 7. This CDR3 spans 17 amino acids. In nucleotides, the CDR3 is TGCGCCAGCAGCTCGGGGACTAGCGGGAGGTACGGAGATACGCAGTATTTT. The encoded protein is CASSSGTSGRYGDTQYF.

This clonotype was counted many times. The chain is built from TRBV4-2 and TRBJ1-6, with D perhaps matching TRBD1 (5 bases). The CDR3 totals 16 residues. The V end was cut by 1 base, the J end by 6 bases, with 13 bases between. CDR1 LGHNA and CDR2 YNFKEQ come from the germline V gene. CDR3 sequence reads: CASSQVSGTLNSPLHF. The CDR3 DNA sequence: TGTGCCAGCAGCCAAGTGAGCGGGACTCTTAATTCACCCCTCCACTTT.

The gene calls are TRBV15 and TRBJ2-7; TRBD1 might be the D (6 bases). Looked up from germline, CDR1 is LNHNV and CDR2 is YYDKDF (reference sequence). CDR3 length: 15 residues. The germline V and J ends were trimmed by 1 base and 5 bases, with 15 bases remaining between them. The CDR3 DNA reads as TGTGCCACCAGCAGAGGTGGCCAGGGGTTCGACGAGCAGTACTTC. Its translation is CATSRGGQGFDEQYF.

This clonotype was detected ten times or more. The chain couples TRBV19 to TRBJ1-2, with a tentative D call TRBD1 (5 bases). V lost 4 bases and J 1 base, leaving 13 bases between the germline ends. CDR3 length equals 15 residues. Germline loops: CDR1 LNHDA, CDR2 SQIVND (reference sequence). CDR3 loop: CASSNQGSSNYGYTF. CDR3 nucleotide sequence: TGTGCCAGTAGTAACCAGGGATCAAGTAACTATGGCTACACCTTC.

This clonotype was counted at least ten times. This sequence joins TRBV14 and TRBJ2-1, with D tentatively TRBD1 (7 bases). CDR3 length: 17 amino acids. Trimming pared 1 base from V and 7 bases from J, leaving 20 bases between. CDR1 is SGHDN and CDR2 is FVKESK in the germline V gene. The CDR3 region is CASSQGQGSGRSNEQFF. The CDR3 bases are TGTGCCAGCAGCCAAGGACAGGGATCTGGGAGGTCGAATGAGCAGTTCTTC.

As concerns this clonotype: Just one base apart from a much larger clone, this may be a read error. Because it lacks the conserved phenylalanine or tryptophan at the end, this CDR3 is likely a read error. The chain employs TRBV12-3 or TRBV12-4 and TRBJ2-1; 10 nucleotides match TRBD2. The CDR3 consists of 14 residues. J lost 8 bases, V lost 3 bases, and 4 bases had no gene match. CDR3 protein: CASSFSGRADEQFS. The CDR3 region has the DNA TGTGCCAGCAGTTTCAGCGGGAGGGCCGATGAGCAGTTCTCC.

This chain connects TRBV6-1 to TRBJ2-3; D may be TRBD1 (5 bases). CDR1 and CDR2 from the germline V gene are MNHNS and SASEGT. The length of the CDR3 is 14 residues. With 6 bases removed from V and 2 bases from J, the gap between germline ends came to 12 bases. This chain's CDR3 is CASRPRVTTDTQYF. CDR3 bases: TGTGCCAGCAGGCCCAGGGTTACCACAGATACGCAGTATTTT.

In this sample, this clonotype turned up a few times. The V gene is TRBV7-9, the J gene TRBJ2-5; TRBD1 is a possible D gene (6 bases). V lost 5 bases and J 0 bases, leaving 10 bases between the germline ends. CDR3 length equals 14 residues. Germline V gene lookup returns CDR1 SEHNR and CDR2 FQNEAQ (reference sequence). The CDR3 sequence is CASSGDTHQETQYF. For the CDR3, the DNA is TGTGCCAGCAGCGGGGACACACACCAAGAGACCCAGTACTTC.